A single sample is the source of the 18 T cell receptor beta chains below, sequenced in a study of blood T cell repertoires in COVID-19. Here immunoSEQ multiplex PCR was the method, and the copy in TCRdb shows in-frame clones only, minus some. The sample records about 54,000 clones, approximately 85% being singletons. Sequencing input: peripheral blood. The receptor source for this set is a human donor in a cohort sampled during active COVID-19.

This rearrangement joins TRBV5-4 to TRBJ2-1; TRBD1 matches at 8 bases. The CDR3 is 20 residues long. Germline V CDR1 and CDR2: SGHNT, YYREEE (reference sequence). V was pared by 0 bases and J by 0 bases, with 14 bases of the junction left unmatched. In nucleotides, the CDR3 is TGTGCCAGCAGCTTGGCGGGGGACAGGCCGGGGATGGGCTCCTACAATGAGCAGTTCTTC. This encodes CASSLAGDRPGMGSYNEQFF.

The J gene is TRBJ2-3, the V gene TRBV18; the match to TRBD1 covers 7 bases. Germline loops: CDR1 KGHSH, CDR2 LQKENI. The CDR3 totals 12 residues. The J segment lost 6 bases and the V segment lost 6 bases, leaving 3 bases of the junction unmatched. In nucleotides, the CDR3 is TGTGCCAGCTCTTCGACAGGGGATACGCAGTATTTT. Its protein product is CASSSTGDTQYF.

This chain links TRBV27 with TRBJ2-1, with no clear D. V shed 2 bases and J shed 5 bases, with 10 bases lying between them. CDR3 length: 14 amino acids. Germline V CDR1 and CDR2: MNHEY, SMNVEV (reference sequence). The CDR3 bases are TGTGCCAGCAGTTTAATTGCAGACAACAATGAGCAGTTCTTC. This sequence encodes CASSLIADNNEQFF.

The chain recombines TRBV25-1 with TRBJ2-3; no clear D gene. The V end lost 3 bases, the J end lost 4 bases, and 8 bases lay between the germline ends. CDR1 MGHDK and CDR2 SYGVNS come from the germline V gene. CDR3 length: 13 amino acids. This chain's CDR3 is CASSDLGSDTQYF. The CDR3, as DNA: TGTGCCAGCAGTGACCTAGGTTCAGATACGCAGTATTTT. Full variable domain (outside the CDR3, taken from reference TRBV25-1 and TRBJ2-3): EADIYQTPRYLVIGTGKKITLECSQTMGHDKMYWYQQDPGMELHLIHYSYGVNSTEKGDLSSESTVSRIRTEHFPLTLESARPSHTSQYLCASSDLGSDTQYFGPGTRLTVL.

The CDR3 sequence is CASSLAGLYEQYF. DNA for the CDR3: TGCGCCAGCAGCTTGGCGGGACTCTACGAGCAGTACTTC. J is TRBJ2-7 and V is TRBV5-1; a weak D match, TRBD2 (6 bases). The CDR3 runs to 13 residues. Germline values: CDR1 SGHRS, CDR2 YFSETQ. V was cut by 0 bases and J by 3 bases, with 7 bases left in between.

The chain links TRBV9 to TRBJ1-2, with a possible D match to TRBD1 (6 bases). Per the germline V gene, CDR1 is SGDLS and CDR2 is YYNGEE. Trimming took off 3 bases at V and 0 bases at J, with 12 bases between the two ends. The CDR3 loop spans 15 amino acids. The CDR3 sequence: CASSGGGSPNYGYTF. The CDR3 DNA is TGTGCCAGCAGCGGAGGGGGAAGTCCTAACTATGGCTACACCTTC.

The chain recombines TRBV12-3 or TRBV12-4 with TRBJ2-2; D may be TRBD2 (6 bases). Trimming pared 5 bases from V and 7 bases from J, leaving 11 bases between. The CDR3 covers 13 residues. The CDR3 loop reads CASSGTSYGELFF. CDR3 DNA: TGTGCCAGCAGTGGGACTTCCTACGGGGAGCTGTTTTTT.

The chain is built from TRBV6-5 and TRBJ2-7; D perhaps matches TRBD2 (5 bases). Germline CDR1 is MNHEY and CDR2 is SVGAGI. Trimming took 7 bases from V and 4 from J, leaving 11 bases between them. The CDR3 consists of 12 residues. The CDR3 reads CASTNEGYEQYF. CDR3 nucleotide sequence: TGTGCCAGCACCAACGAGGGTTACGAGCAGTACTTC.

For the CDR3, the DNA is TGTGCCAGTAGTATAGGAGGGGAGGGCTCCTACGAGCAGTACTTC. It is translated as CASSIGGEGSYEQYF. The chain links TRBV19 to TRBJ2-7; TRBD2 aligns across 7 bases. The CDR3 is 15 residues long. Germline values: CDR1 LNHDA, CDR2 SQIVND (reference sequence). V was clipped by 1 base and J by 0 bases; unmatched bases: 3. Full variable domain (missing parts from reference TRBV19 and TRBJ2-7): DGGITQSPKYLFRKEGQNVTLSCEQNLNHDAMYWYRQDPGQGLRLIYYSQIVNDFQKGDIAEGYSVSREKKESFPLTVTSAQKNPTAFYLCASSIGGEGSYEQYFGPGTRLTVT.

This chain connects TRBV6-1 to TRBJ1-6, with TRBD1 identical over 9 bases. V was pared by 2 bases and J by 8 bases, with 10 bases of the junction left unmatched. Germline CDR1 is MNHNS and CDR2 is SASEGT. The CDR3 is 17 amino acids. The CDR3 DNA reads TGTGCCAGCAGTGAACGGGGGACAGGGTCTCTATATTCACCCCTCCACTTT. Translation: CASSERGTGSLYSPLHF.

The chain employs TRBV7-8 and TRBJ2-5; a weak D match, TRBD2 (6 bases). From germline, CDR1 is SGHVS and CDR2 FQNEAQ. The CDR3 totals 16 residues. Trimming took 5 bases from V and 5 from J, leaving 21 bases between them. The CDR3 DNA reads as TGTGCCAGCAGCCCCGGGAGACTAGTTGGCCGGGAGACCCAGTACTTC. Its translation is CASSPGRLVGRETQYF.

For the CDR3, the DNA is TGTGCCAGCAGCTTCCCGGGACTAAGGACTGCGAACACCGGGGAGCTGTTTTTT. Translated, it gives CASSFPGLRTANTGELFF. V and J are TRBV7-2 and TRBJ2-2, with 7 bases identical to TRBD2. The CDR3 has 18 amino acids. The ends lost 3 bases at V and 0 bases at J; junction bases unmatched: 10. Germline CDR1 and CDR2: SGHTA and FQGNSA.

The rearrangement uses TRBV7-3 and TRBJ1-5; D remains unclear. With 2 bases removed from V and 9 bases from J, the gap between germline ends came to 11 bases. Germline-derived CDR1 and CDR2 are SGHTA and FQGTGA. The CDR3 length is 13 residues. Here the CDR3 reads CASSLGPKRPQHF. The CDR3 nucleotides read TGTGCCAGCAGCTTAGGGCCGAAGAGGCCCCAGCATTTT.

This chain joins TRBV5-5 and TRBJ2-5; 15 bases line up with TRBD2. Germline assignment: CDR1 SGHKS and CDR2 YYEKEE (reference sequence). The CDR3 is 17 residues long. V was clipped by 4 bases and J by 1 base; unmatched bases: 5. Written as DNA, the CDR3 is TGTGCCAGCAGCAGGGGACTAGCGGGAGGCCCCCAAGAGACCCAGTACTTC. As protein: CASSRGLAGGPQETQYF.

The CDR3 reads CASSAGTSGRRSTDTQYF. For the CDR3, the DNA is TGTGCCAGCAGCGCCGGGACTAGCGGGAGGAGAAGCACAGATACGCAGTATTTT. V usage is TRBV11-3 and J usage is TRBJ2-3; 15 nucleotides agree with TRBD2. Germline values: CDR1 SGHNT, CDR2 YENEEA. J was trimmed by 0 bases and V by 5 bases; bases with no gene match: 6. This CDR3 is built from 18 residues. The variable domain in full, with the rest retrieved from reference TRBV11-3 and TRBJ2-3, is EAGVVQSPRYKIIEKKQPVAFWCNPISGHNTLYWYLQNLGQGPELLIRYENEEAVDDSQLPKDRFSAERLKGVDSTLKIQPAELGDSAVYLCASSAGTSGRRSTDTQYFGPGTRLTVL.

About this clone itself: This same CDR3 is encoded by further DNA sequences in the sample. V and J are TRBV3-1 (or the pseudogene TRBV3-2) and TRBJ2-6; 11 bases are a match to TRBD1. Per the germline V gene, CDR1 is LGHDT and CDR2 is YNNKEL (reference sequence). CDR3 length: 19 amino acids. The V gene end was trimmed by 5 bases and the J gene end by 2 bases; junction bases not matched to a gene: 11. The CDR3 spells CASSYDIRTGGAGANVLTF. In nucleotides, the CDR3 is TGTGCCAGCAGCTACGATATACGGACAGGGGGCGCTGGGGCCAACGTCCTGACTTTC.

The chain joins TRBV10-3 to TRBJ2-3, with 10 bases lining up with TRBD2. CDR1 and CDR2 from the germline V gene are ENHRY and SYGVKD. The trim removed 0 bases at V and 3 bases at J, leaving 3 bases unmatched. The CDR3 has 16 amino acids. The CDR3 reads CAISESTLAGTDTQYF. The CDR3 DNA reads TGTGCCATCAGTGAGTCGACACTAGCGGGGACAGATACGCAGTATTTT.

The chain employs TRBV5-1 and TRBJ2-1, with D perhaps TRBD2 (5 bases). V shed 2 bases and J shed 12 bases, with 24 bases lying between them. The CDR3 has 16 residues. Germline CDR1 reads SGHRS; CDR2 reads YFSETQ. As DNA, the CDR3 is TGCGCCAGCAGCTTCGACATGGACTCGTCACTCATTGGGCAGTTCTTC. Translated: CASSFDMDSSLIGQFF.